This T cell receptor (beta chain) was found in a study of neurological immune-mediated disorders. Findings and limits, study-wide: No CDR3 amino acid sequences recurred among expanded clones across subjects, suggesting private repertoires in all groups.

This clonotype was seen only a few times. Its antigen is unknown. This could be a read error, since a much larger clone is one nucleotide away. Trimming removed 7 bases from V and 4 bases from J; junction bases left unmatched: 8. CDR1 DFQATT and CDR2 SNEGSKA come from the germline V gene (reference sequence). CDR3 length: 13 residues. The authors obtained over 160 million TCR-beta sequences from 15-18 subjects per sequencing run. TCRdb re-called the 5' RACE reads through MiXCR, storing one row per CDR3 protein. The profile shows about 66,000 distinct CDR3 sequences, 3.4% of them singletons. Sequencing used PBMCs. The sequence was obtained from a middle-aged man with multiple sclerosis. The J gene is TRBJ1-2, the V gene TRBV20-1; 8 bases line up with TRBD1. The CDR3 reads CSDVSGTGYGYTF. The CDR3 bases are TGCAGTGACGTATCTGGGACAGGCTATGGCTACACCTTC.